A single sample gave rise to the 4 T cell receptor beta chains below, sequenced in a study of CD8 T cells in Susac syndrome. Roughly 0.45 to 1 ug RNA was reverse transcribed with random hexamers. Via MiXCR, TCRdb re-called the immunoSEQ multiplex PCR reads, giving one row per CDR3 protein. The top ten hold 0.5% to 0.6% of the sample, which has tens of thousands of distinct CDR3 sequences, around 90% seen once. Material: CD8+ T cells from PBMCs. Receptors originate from a human donor with multiple sclerosis.

The genes are TRBV7-9 and TRBJ2-2; TRBD1 aligns across 8 bases. The germline CDR1 and CDR2 sequences are SEHNR and FQNEAQ (reference sequence). There are 17 residues in the CDR3. J gave up 4 bases and V 6 bases, and 13 bases lay outside the gene matches. The CDR3 region is CASSSHRRGPVTGELFF. CDR3 DNA: TGTGCCAGCAGTTCCCACCGCAGGGGGCCGGTCACCGGGGAGCTGTTTTTT.

This clonotype turned up a few times. This chain links TRBV4-1 with TRBJ2-2; 7 bases fit TRBD1. Germline loops: CDR1 MGHRA, CDR2 YSYEKL. The V segment lost 1 base and the J segment 1 base; nucleotides outside the gene matches: 6. The CDR3 covers 17 residues. DNA for the CDR3: TGCGCCAGCAGCCAAGTGCTCGCAGGGGGGAACACCGGGGAGCTGTTTTTT. This gives the protein CASSQVLAGGNTGELFF.

This chain joins TRBV4-3 and TRBJ2-7; the match to TRBD2 covers 9 bases. The CDR3 is made up of 16 amino acids. Per the germline V gene, CDR1 is LGHNA and CDR2 is YSLEER. J lost 0 bases, V lost 3 bases, and 6 bases had no gene match. CDR3 sequence: CASSQATSGRSYEQYF. The CDR3 nucleotides read TGCGCCAGCAGCCAGGCAACTAGCGGGCGCTCCTACGAGCAGTACTTC.

The chain has TRBV13 and TRBJ2-6, with 7 bases fitting TRBD1. This CDR3 has 20 amino acids. The junction had 12 bases not matched to a gene; V was cut back by 1 base and J by 0 bases. CDR1 and CDR2 (germline): PRHDT, FYEKMQ (reference sequence). This CDR3 is CASSLELRGRYSSGANVLTF. The DNA for the CDR3 is TGTGCCAGCAGCTTAGAGCTGAGGGGGCGGTATTCCTCTGGGGCCAACGTCCTGACTTTC.